These 13 T cell receptor beta chains were all obtained from the same sample, sequenced in a study of blood T cells in healthy people across ages. It was with a sample-barcoded 5' primer and a J-beta primer mix that a second PCR of roughly 6 to 12 cycles was run. TCRdb used MiXCR to reprocess the 5' RACE reads, holding one entry per CDR3 protein. The sample has hundreds of thousands of distinct CDR3 sequences, roughly 29% seen once; the top ten hold 25% to 35%. Sequencing was carried out using blood. These receptors all come from a woman aged 70 to 79 in good health.

The chain is built from TRBV2 and TRBJ2-3, with 11 bases that match TRBD2. CDR1 is SNHLY, CDR2 FYNNEI, per germline. V shed 5 bases, J shed 4 bases, and the junction held 5 bases outside the gene matches. This CDR3 has 15 amino acids. The CDR3 protein is CASSKTSGISDTQYF. The CDR3, as DNA: TGTGCCAGCAGTAAGACTAGCGGGATCTCAGATACGCAGTATTTT.

This clonotype was detected a few times. The rearrangement joins TRBV18 to TRBJ2-5; D may be TRBD2 (6 bases). This CDR3 spans 17 amino acids. The V end lost 0 bases, the J end lost 1 base, and 15 bases lay between the germline ends. From germline, CDR1 is KGHSH and CDR2 LQKENI. In DNA form, the CDR3 reads TGTGCCAGCTCACCACCGGCGTTTGGGGGACTCCAAGAGACCCAGTACTTC. Its translation: CASSPPAFGGLQETQYF.

The chain employs TRBV7-2 and TRBJ2-6; perhaps TRBD2 as D (5 bases). Between the trimmed V and J ends, which lost 0 bases and 0 bases, there was a span of 9 bases. This CDR3 has 17 amino acids. Germline values: CDR1 SGHTA, CDR2 FQGNSA. CDR3 sequence (DNA): TGTGCCAGCAGCTTAGCAGGGAGTCTCTCTGGGGCCAACGTCCTGACTTTC. As protein: CASSLAGSLSGANVLTF. Drawing the rest from reference TRBV7-2 and TRBJ2-6, the complete variable domain is GAGVSQSPSNKVTEKGKDVELRCDPISGHTALYWYRQSLGQGLEFLIYFQGNSAPDKSGLPSDRFSAERTGGSVSTLTIQRTQQEDSAVYLCASSLAGSLSGANVLTFGAGSRLTVL.

This clonotype has just one count. V and J are TRBV27 and TRBJ2-7; TRBD2 matches at 10 bases. The germline V gene has CDR1 MNHEY and CDR2 SMNVEV (reference sequence). CDR3 length: 15 residues. The junction had 8 bases not matched to a gene; V was cut back by 6 bases and J by 3 bases. CDR3 nucleotide sequence: TGTGCCAGCAGGCGTACTAGCGGGACCTACTACGAGCAGTACTTC. Translated, it gives CASRRTSGTYYEQYF.

This clonotype was detected a few times. This sequence joins TRBV20-1 and TRBJ2-7; 7 bases are shared with TRBD2. CDR1 DFQATT and CDR2 SNEGSKA come from the germline V gene (reference sequence). Trimming removed 1 base from V and 2 bases from J; junction bases left unmatched: 11. The CDR3 is made up of 16 amino acids. CDR3 nucleotide sequence: TGCAGTGCTAGAGCGCCGGAGGTGGGAGGGACCTACGAGCAGTACTTC. Translated, it gives CSARAPEVGGTYEQYF.

The J gene is TRBJ1-2, the V gene TRBV5-1, with D unclear. V lost 0 bases and J lost 8, with 14 bases in between. CDR1 is SGHRS and CDR2 is YFSETQ in the germline V gene. The CDR3 runs 14 residues. The CDR3, as DNA: TGCGCCAGCAGCTTGGGCGCGGGCCCGGGAGGCTACACCTTC. It specifies CASSLGAGPGGYTF.

This clonotype was counted ten times or more. This chain connects TRBV28 to TRBJ1-2; D perhaps matches TRBD1 (5 bases). V shed 6 bases and J shed 10 bases, with 21 bases lying between them. The CDR3 contains 14 residues. The germline V gene has CDR1 MDHEN and CDR2 SYDVKM. CDR3 region: CASRGGRLSTSYTF. As DNA, the CDR3 is TGTGCCAGCAGGGGGGGGAGGCTATCGACCTCCTACACCTTC.

The CDR3 DNA sequence: TGCGCCAGCAGCCGGAGTCCGGGAGATAAAAACATTCAGTACTTC. Translating it yields CASSRSPGDKNIQYF. The chain uses TRBV4-1 and TRBJ2-4; the D gene is possibly TRBD2 (6 bases). Trimming removed 4 bases at V and 4 bases at J, with 14 bases between. Germline CDR1 and CDR2: MGHRA and YSYEKL. The CDR3 covers 15 residues.

The rearrangement joins TRBV20-1 to TRBJ2-7, with TRBD2 identical over 12 bases. Germline loops: CDR1 DFQATT, CDR2 SNEGSKA (reference sequence). The CDR3 runs to 14 residues. Trimming removed 3 bases from V and 5 bases from J; junction bases left unmatched: 5. DNA of the CDR3: TGCAGTGCTAGGACTAGCGGGAGTGAGAACGAGCAGTACTTC. Protein sequence: CSARTSGSENEQYF.

The chain employs TRBV20-1 and TRBJ2-7, with TRBD1 matching over 7 bases. V lost 5 bases to trimming and J lost 0 bases; unmatched junction nucleotides: 7. The germline gives CDR1 DFQATT, CDR2 SNEGSKA (reference sequence). The CDR3 has 14 amino acids. The CDR3, as DNA: TGCAGTGCTCACGACAGGGTTTTCTCCTACGAGCAGTACTTC. This translates into CSAHDRVFSYEQYF.

There are a few counts of this clonotype. The genes are TRBV19 and TRBJ2-5, with 7 bases aligning to TRBD2. The V gene's germline CDR1 is LNHDA and CDR2 SQIVND (reference sequence). The CDR3 is 15 amino acids. J was trimmed by 1 base and V by 6 bases; bases with no gene match: 8. CDR3 sequence: CASRPLADSQETQYF. The CDR3 DNA follows: TGTGCCAGTAGACCTCTAGCGGACTCCCAAGAGACCCAGTACTTC.

Only a few counts were recorded for this clonotype. The chain combines TRBV20-1 with TRBJ1-2; a weak D match, TRBD1 (5 bases). V dropped 5 bases and J dropped 4 bases, with 23 bases sitting between them. The CDR3 has 16 residues. CDR1 DFQATT and CDR2 SNEGSKA come from the germline V gene (reference sequence). For the CDR3, the DNA is TGCAGTGCTCTACCGAAGCGGGCAGGGATGATCTATGGCTACACCTTC. Translated: CSALPKRAGMIYGYTF.

This clonotype has only a few counts. The rearrangement links TRBV11-2 to TRBJ2-5, with D perhaps matching TRBD1 or TRBD2 (5 bases each). The CDR3 is 15 residues long. V lost 0 bases and J lost 5, with 13 bases in between. Germline loops: CDR1 SGHAT, CDR2 FQNNGV. The CDR3 here is CASSLDGLEGETQYF. The CDR3, as DNA: TGTGCCAGCAGCTTAGACGGCTTAGAGGGGGAGACCCAGTACTTC.